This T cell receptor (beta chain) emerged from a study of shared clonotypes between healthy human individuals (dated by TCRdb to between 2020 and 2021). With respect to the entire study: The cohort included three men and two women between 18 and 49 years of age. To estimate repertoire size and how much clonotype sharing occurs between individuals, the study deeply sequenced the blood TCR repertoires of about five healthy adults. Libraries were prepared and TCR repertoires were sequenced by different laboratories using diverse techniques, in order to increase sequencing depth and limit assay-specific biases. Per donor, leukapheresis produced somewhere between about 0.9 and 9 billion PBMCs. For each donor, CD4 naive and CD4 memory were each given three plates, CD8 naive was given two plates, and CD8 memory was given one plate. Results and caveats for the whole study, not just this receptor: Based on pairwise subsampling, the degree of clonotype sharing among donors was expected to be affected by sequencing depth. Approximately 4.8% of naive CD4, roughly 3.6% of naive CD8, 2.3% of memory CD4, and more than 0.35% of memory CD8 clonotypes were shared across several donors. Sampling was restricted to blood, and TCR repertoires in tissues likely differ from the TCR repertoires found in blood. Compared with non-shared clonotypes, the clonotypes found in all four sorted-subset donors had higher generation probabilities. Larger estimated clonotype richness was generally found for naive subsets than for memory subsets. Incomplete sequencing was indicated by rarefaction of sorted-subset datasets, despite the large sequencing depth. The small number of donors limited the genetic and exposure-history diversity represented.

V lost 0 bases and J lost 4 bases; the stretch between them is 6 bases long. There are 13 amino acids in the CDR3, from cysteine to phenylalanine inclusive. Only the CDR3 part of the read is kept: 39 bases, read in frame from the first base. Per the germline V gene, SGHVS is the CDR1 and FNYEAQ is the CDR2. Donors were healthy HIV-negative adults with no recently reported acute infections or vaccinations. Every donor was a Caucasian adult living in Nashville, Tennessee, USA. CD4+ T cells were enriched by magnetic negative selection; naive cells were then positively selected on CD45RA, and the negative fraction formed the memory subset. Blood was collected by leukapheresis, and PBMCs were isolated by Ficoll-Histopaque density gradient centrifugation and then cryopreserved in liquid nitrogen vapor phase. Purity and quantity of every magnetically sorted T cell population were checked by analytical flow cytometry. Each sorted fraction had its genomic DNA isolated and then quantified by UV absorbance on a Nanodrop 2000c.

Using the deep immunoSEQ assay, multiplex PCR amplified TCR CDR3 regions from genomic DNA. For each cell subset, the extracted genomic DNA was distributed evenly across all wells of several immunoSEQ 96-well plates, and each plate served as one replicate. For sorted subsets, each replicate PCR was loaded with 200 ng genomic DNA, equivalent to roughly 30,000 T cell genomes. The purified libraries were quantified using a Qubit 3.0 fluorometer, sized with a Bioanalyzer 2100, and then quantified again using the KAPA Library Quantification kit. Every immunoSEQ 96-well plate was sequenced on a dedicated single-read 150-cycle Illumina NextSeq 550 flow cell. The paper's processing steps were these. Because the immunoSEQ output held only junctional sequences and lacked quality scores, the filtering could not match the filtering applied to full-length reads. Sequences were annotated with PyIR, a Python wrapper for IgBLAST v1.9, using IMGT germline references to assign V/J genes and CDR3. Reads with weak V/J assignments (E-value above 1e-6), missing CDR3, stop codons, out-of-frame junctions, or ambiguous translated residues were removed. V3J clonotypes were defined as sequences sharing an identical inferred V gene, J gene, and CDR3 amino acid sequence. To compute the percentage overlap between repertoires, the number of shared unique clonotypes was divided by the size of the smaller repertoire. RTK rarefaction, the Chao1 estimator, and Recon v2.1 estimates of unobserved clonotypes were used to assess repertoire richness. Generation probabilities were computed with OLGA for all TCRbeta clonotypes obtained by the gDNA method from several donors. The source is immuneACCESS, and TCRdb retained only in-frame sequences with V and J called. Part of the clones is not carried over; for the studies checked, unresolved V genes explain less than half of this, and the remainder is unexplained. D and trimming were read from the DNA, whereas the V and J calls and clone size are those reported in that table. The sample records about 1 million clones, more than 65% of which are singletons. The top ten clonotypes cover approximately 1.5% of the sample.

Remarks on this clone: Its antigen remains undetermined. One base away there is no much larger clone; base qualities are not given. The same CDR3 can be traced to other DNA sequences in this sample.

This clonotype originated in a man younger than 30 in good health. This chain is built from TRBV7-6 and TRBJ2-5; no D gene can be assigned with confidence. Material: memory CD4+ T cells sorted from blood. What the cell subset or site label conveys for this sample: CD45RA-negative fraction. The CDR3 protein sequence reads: CASSLAGGETQYF. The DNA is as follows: TGTGCCAGCAGCTTAGCGGGCGGAGAGACCCAGTACTTC.